This TCR beta chain was sequenced in a study of STAT5B mutations in CD4+ large granular lymphocyte leukemia. Sequencing was at survey level. TCRdb's copy holds only in-frame clones and misses some; the assay was immunoSEQ multiplex PCR. The sample lists tens of thousands of clones, about 70% occurring once. Overall study findings and caveats: Top patient clones used TRBV06 genes more often: 8/27 versus 2/35 in controls. Patient CD4-sorted repertoires stayed more clonal than healthy ones after leukemic-clone removal.

Controls came from buffy coats of healthy blood donors. This clone was seen a handful of times. No antigen is known for it. V gave up 6 bases and J gave up 3 bases, with 6 bases separating them. There are 12 residues in the CDR3. Germline V gives CDR1 KGHSH, CDR2 LQKENI. The material sequenced was CD4+ T cells from blood buffy coats. V gene TRBV18 combines with J gene TRBJ1-5; D unclear. The receptor comes from a human donor in good health. As DNA, the CDR3 is TGTGCCAGCTCCACCACCAATCAGCCCCAGCATTTT. It yields the protein CASSTTNQPQHF. The full variable domain, with the rest looked up from reference TRBV18 and TRBJ1-5, is NAGVMQNPRHLVRRRGQEARLRCSPMKGHSHVYWYRQLPEEGLKFMVYLQKENIIDESGMPKERFSAEFPKEGPSILRIQQVVRGDSAAYFCASSTTNQPQHFGDGTRLSIL.